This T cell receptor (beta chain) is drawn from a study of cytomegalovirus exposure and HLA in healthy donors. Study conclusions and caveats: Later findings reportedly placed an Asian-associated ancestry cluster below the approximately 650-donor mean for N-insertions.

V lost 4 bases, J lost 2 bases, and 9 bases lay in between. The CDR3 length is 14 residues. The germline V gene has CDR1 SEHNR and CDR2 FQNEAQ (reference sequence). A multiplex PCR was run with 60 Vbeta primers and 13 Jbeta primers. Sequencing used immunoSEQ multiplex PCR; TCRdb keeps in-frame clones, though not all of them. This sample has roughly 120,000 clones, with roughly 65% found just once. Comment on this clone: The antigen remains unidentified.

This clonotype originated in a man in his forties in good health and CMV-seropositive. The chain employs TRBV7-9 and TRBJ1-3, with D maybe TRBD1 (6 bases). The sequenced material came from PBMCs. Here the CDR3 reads CASSWSGAGNTIYF. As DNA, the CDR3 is TGTGCCAGCAGCTGGTCAGGGGCTGGAAACACCATATATTTT.